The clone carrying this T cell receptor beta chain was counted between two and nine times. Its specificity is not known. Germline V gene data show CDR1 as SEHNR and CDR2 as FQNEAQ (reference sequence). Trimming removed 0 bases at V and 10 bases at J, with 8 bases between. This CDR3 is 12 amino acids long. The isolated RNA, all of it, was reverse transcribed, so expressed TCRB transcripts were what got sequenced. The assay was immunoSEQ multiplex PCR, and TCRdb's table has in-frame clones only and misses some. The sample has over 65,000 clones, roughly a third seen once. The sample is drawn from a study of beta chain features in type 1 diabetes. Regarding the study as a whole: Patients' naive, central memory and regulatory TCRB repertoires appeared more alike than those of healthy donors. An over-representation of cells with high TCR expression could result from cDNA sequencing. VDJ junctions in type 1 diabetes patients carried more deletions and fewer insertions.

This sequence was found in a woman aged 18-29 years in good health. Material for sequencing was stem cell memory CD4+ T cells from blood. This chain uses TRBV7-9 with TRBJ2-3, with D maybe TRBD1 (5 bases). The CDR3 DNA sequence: TGTGCCAGCAGCTTAGCCCAGGGATCGCAGTATTTT. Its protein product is CASSLAQGSQYF.